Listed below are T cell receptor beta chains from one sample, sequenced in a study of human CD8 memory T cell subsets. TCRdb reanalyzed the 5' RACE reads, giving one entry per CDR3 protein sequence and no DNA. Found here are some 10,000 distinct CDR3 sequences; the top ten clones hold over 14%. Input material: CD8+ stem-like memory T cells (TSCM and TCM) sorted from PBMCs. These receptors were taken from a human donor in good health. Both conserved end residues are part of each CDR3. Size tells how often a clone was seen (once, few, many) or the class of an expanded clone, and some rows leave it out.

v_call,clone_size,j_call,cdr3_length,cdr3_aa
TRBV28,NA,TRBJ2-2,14,CASSIGHNTGELFF
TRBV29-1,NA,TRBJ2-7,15,CSVEVAPGRTYEQYF
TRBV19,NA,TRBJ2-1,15,CASSKAGSSYNEQFF
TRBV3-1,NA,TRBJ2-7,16,CASSQDPGTYSYEQYF
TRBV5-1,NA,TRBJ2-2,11,CASSYSGELFF
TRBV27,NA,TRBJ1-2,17,CASSYRGQGVLGYGYTF
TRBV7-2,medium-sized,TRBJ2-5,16,CASSLLTAGVSETQYF
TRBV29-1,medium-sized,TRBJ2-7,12,CSVEPSDYEQYF
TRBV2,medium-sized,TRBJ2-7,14,CASRAEGVLYEQYF
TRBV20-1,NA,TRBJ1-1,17,CSASGWRVREGNTEAFF
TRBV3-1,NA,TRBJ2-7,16,CASSQGISGSSYEQYF
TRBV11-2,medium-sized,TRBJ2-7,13,CASSLSTAYEQYF
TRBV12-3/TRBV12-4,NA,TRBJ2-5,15,CASSPLGTPQETQYF
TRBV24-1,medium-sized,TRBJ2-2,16,CATSEPGQGTTGELFF
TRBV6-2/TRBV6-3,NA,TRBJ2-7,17,CASSYPLTVAGSYEQYF
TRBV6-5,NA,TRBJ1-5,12,CASPREIEPQHF
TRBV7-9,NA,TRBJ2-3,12,CASSPFPDTQYF
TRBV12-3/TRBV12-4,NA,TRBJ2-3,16,CASKAGTSGRTDTQYF
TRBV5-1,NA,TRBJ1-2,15,CASSSYPGQIYGYTF
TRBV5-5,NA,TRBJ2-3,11,CASSDTDTQYF
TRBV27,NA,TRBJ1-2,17,CASRGIDPGTTAWGYTF
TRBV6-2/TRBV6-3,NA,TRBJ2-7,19,CASNDYVVGGAHLSNEQYF
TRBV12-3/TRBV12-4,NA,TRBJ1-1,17,CASSFGTLIGGGTEAFF
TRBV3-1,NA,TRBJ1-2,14,CASSHGGGAYGYTF